Below are 27 T cell receptor beta chains sequenced from a single sample in a study of patients and donors after allogeneic stem cell transplantation. TCRdb itself ran the RT-PCR reads through MiXCR, one entry per CDR3 protein. The sample records roughly 200,000 distinct CDR3 sequences, about 38% being singletons. Sequencing was done on a sample of blood, either unsorted or a sorted T cell fraction (not recorded which). The receptors derive from a human donor who was either an allogeneic HSCT recipient or a stem cell or donor lymphocyte infusion donor (not recorded which). It is not recorded whose cells these are; they may come from a transplant donor.

This chain uses TRBV6-6 with TRBJ1-5, with D unresolved. This CDR3 spans 12 amino acids. Germline lookup yields CDR1 MNHNY and CDR2 SVGAGI (reference sequence). Trimming cost V 7 bases and J 4 bases, with 8 bases left between them. This CDR3 is CASTSGNQPQHF. The CDR3 DNA reads as TGTGCCAGCACATCTGGGAATCAGCCCCAGCATTTT.

The chain carries TRBV5-1 and TRBJ2-7, with D maybe TRBD2 (6 bases). Germline CDR1 reads SGHRS; CDR2 reads YFSETQ. CDR3 size: 14 residues. The V end lost 0 bases, the J end lost 4 bases, and 11 bases lay between the germline ends. CDR3 nucleotide sequence: TGCGCCAGCAGCTTGGAACCAGGGAGGTACGAGCAGTACTTC. It is translated as CASSLEPGRYEQYF.

This clonotype came up once. At one end, the junction sequence differs from germline, possibly due to a read error. The chain is built from TRBV20-1 and TRBJ2-1; TRBD2 matches 13 bases. Per the germline V gene, CDR1 is DFQATT and CDR2 is SNEGSKA (reference sequence). The CDR3 consists of 12 residues. The DNA of the CDR3 is TGCAGTGCTGGCGGACTAGCGGGGGACCCGGTCTTC. Encoded protein: CSAGGLAGDPVF.

V and J are TRBV9 and TRBJ1-1; D gene ambiguous. Germline values: CDR1 SGDLS, CDR2 YYNGEE. This CDR3 is built from 14 residues. Trimming removed 0 bases from V and 1 base from J, with 7 bases in between. As DNA, the CDR3 is TGTGCCAGCAGCGTAGTCGGGAAGAACACTGAAGCTTTCTTT. Translation: CASSVVGKNTEAFF. Together with reference TRBV9 and TRBJ1-1, the CDR3 gives the full variable domain: DSGVTQTPKHLITATGQRVTLRCSPRSGDLSVYWYQQSLDQGLQFLIQYYNGEERAKGNILERFSAQQFPDLHSELNLSSLELGDSALYFCASSVVGKNTEAFFGQGTRLTVV.

V is TRBV4-2 and J is TRBJ1-1; D gene uncertain. Germline V gene sequence: CDR1 LGHNA, CDR2 YNFKEQ. Trimming took off 0 bases at V and 7 bases at J, with 12 bases between the two ends. The CDR3 loop spans 14 amino acids. CDR3 protein: CASSQDMYQSEAFF. The CDR3, as DNA: TGTGCCAGCAGCCAAGATATGTACCAAAGTGAAGCTTTCTTT.

This clonotype was seen only a few times. V and J are TRBV7-2 and TRBJ1-4; D call uncertain. V was clipped by 5 bases and J by 2 bases, with 12 bases between them. CDR1 SGHTA and CDR2 FQGNSA come from the germline V gene. The CDR3 is 15 residues long. The CDR3 region is CASSPGGSTNEKLFF. CDR3 sequence (DNA): TGTGCCAGCAGCCCCGGCGGGTCGACTAATGAAAAACTGTTTTTT.

This chain connects TRBV20-1 to TRBJ2-2, with D perhaps matching TRBD2 (6 bases). With 6 bases removed from V and 1 base from J, the gap between germline ends came to 12 bases. Germline assignment: CDR1 DFQATT and CDR2 SNEGSKA (reference sequence). CDR3 length: 14 amino acids. This CDR3 is CSAPARGNTGELFF. Here the CDR3 DNA reads TGCAGTGCCCCGGCGCGGGGGAACACCGGGGAGCTGTTTTTT.

The chain couples TRBV21-1 to TRBJ1-6; the table's D call, TRBD1, was not checked against the DNA. TRBV21-1 constitutes a pseudogene. The CDR3 extends over 17 amino acids. The CDR3 reads CASSKVFGTGGDSPLHF. In DNA, the CDR3 is TGTGCCAGCAGCAAAGTGTTTGGGACAGGAGGAGACTCACCCCTCCACTTT.

This clonotype appeared a few times. The chain couples TRBV30 to TRBJ2-1; 10 nucleotides agree with TRBD1. With 5 bases clipped from V and 9 bases from J, the junction kept 7 bases outside the gene matches. This CDR3 comprises 13 residues. Germline assignment: CDR1 GTSNPN and CDR2 SVGIG (reference sequence). The CDR3 is CAWSPGQGFEQFF. CDR3 coding DNA: TGTGCCTGGTCCCCGGGACAGGGGTTTGAGCAGTTCTTC.

This clonotype was seen more than once but under ten times. The rearrangement links TRBV20-1 to TRBJ1-2; D not certain. V lost 3 bases and J lost 2, with 7 bases in between. Germline CDR1 is DFQATT and CDR2 is SNEGSKA (reference sequence). This CDR3 is built from 12 residues. As DNA, the CDR3 is TGCAGTGCTAGGGAGGGAAACTATGGCTACACCTTC. This sequence encodes CSAREGNYGYTF.

The rearrangement joins TRBV12-3 or TRBV12-4 to TRBJ1-2; D is perhaps TRBD1 (6 bases). The V gene lost 2 bases and the J gene lost 3 bases, with 10 bases spanning the gap. The CDR3 is 14 amino acids. This CDR3 reads CASSLQGRDYGYTF. The CDR3 bases are TGTGCCAGCAGTTTACAGGGGAGGGACTATGGCTACACCTTC.

The V and J genes are TRBV5-1 and TRBJ2-3; D unclear. This CDR3 spans 13 amino acids. Germline V gene lookup returns CDR1 SGHRS and CDR2 YFSETQ. V shed 4 bases and J shed 6 bases, with 12 bases lying between them. The CDR3 sequence: CASSPLPADTQYF. The CDR3 nucleotides are TGCGCCAGCAGCCCCCTCCCGGCTGATACGCAGTATTTT.

J is TRBJ2-5 and V is TRBV5-1; 8 positions match TRBD2. V gave up 1 base and J gave up 4 bases; unmatched junction bases: 9. In germline, CDR1 is SGHRS, CDR2 YFSETQ. This CDR3 comprises 16 residues. The CDR3 sequence: CASSLFPGRGGETQYF. CDR3 sequence (DNA): TGCGCCAGCAGCTTGTTCCCCGGGAGGGGTGGAGAGACCCAGTACTTC.

The chain joins TRBV7-6 to TRBJ1-1, with no clear D. The germline V gene encodes CDR1 SGHVS and CDR2 FNYEAQ. This CDR3 contains 13 residues. Trimming left V 1 base short and J 8 bases short, with 11 bases between. The chain's CDR3 is CASSLGSAGEAFF. The CDR3 DNA follows: TGTGCCAGCAGCTTAGGTTCGGCAGGAGAAGCTTTCTTT.

In this sample, this clonotype turned up a few times. The V call is TRBV29-1, the J call TRBJ1-2; no definite D call. This CDR3 spans 11 amino acids. V lost 0 bases and J 8 bases, leaving 7 bases between the germline ends. The V gene's germline CDR1 is SQVTM and CDR2 ANQGSEA. This chain's CDR3 is CSVEDLGGYTF. The CDR3 nucleotides read TGCAGCGTTGAAGATCTGGGAGGCTACACCTTC.

This clonotype was seen more than once but under ten times. The rearrangement uses TRBV12-3 or TRBV12-4 and TRBJ2-5; D not certain. V was trimmed by 3 bases and J by 3 bases, leaving 8 bases between them. CDR3 size: 13 residues. CDR3 DNA: TGTGCCAGCAGTTTGGGCATCAAAGAGACCCAGTACTTC. Translated, it gives CASSLGIKETQYF.

This clonotype was counted a few times. The chain links TRBV9 to TRBJ1-2; the D gene is possibly TRBD1 (6 bases). Between the trimmed V and J ends, which lost 7 bases and 2 bases, there was a span of 24 bases. This CDR3 has 17 amino acids. Germline CDR1 and CDR2: SGDLS and YYNGEE. The CDR3: CASRGPGGAKQNYGYTF. The CDR3, as DNA: TGTGCCAGCCGTGGGCCCGGGGGGGCCAAGCAGAACTATGGCTACACCTTC.

The CDR3 DNA sequence: TGCGCCAGCAGCCAAGGGGGCCTCGATTCACCCCTCCACTTT. Translating it yields CASSQGGLDSPLHF. This chain joins TRBV4-1 and TRBJ1-6, with a tentative D call TRBD1 (5 bases). The germline gives CDR1 MGHRA, CDR2 YSYEKL. The length of the CDR3 is 14 residues. The germline V and J ends were trimmed by 1 base and 8 bases, with 9 bases remaining between them.

In this sample, this clonotype turned up a few times. The V call is TRBV5-5, the J call TRBJ1-2, with 8 positions matching TRBD1. Germline loops: CDR1 SGHKS, CDR2 YYEKEE (reference sequence). Trimming at V came to 5 bases and at J to 6 bases, leaving 9 bases not matched to a gene. CDR3 length: 14 residues. CDR3 nucleotides: TGTGCCAGCAGTCGGACAGGGCCCAGCCATGGCTACACCTTC. As protein: CASSRTGPSHGYTF.

The chain links TRBV7-2 to TRBJ1-6; D remains unclear. The CDR3 runs 15 residues. CDR1 and CDR2 (germline): SGHTA, FQGNSA. The V end lost 3 bases, the J end lost 7 bases, and 13 bases lay between the germline ends. As DNA, the CDR3 is TGTGCCAGCAGCTTGGATCTGTGGGGAAATTCACCCCTCCACTTT. Amino acids: CASSLDLWGNSPLHF.

J is TRBJ1-4 and V is TRBV9; D possibly corresponds to TRBD1 (5 bases). CDR3 length: 14 residues. Germline loops: CDR1 SGDLS, CDR2 YYNGEE. Trimming pared 4 bases from V and 4 bases from J, leaving 11 bases between. CDR3 in DNA: TGTGCCAGCAGCCCTCGACAGAGTAATGAAAAACTGTTTTTT. Its translation: CASSPRQSNEKLFF. The entire variable domain, with the rest obtained from reference TRBV9 and TRBJ1-4, is as follows: DSGVTQTPKHLITATGQRVTLRCSPRSGDLSVYWYQQSLDQGLQFLIQYYNGEERAKGNILERFSAQQFPDLHSELNLSSLELGDSALYFCASSPRQSNEKLFFGSGTQLSVL.

The chain combines TRBV20-1 with TRBJ2-7, with D perhaps matching TRBD1 or TRBD2 (6 bases each). The CDR3 has 14 residues. Germline values: CDR1 DFQATT, CDR2 SNEGSKA (reference sequence). The CDR3 sequence is CGTTGARSSYEQYF. CDR3 DNA: TGCGGCACAACGGGGGCCAGGTCCTCCTACGAGCAGTACTTC.

The chain combines TRBV2 with TRBJ1-1; D is undetermined. Germline lookup yields CDR1 SNHLY and CDR2 FYNNEI. Trimming pared 11 bases from V and 3 bases from J, leaving 7 bases between. This CDR3 comprises 10 residues. DNA for the CDR3: TGTGCCGGTTCTTACACTGAAGCTTTCTTT. Translation gives CAGSYTEAFF. Together with reference TRBV2 and TRBJ1-1, the CDR3 gives the full variable domain: EPEVTQTPSHQVTQMGQEVILRCVPISNHLYFYWYRQILGQKVEFLVSFYNNEISEKSEIFDDQFSVERPDGSNFTLKIRSTKLEDSAMYFCAGSYTEAFFGQGTRLTVV.

This chain connects TRBV20-1 to TRBJ1-5; tentatively, D is TRBD1 (5 bases). V dropped 6 bases and J dropped 2 bases, with 11 bases sitting between them. Germline V gives CDR1 DFQATT, CDR2 SNEGSKA (reference sequence). The CDR3 totals 13 residues. The CDR3 region has the DNA TGCAGTGCCAAGGACACCCGCAATCAGCCCCAGCATTTT. Protein sequence: CSAKDTRNQPQHF.

The chain uses TRBV10-3 and TRBJ2-7; D is undetermined. Trimming stripped 6 bases from V and 0 bases from J, with 12 bases between. The CDR3 covers 14 residues. CDR1 is ENHRY and CDR2 is SYGVKD in the germline V gene. As DNA, the CDR3 is TGTGCCATCAGAAACAGCCTAAGCTCCTACGAGCAGTACTTC. Protein sequence: CAIRNSLSSYEQYF.

This clonotype was observed a handful of times. The chain carries TRBV7-7 and TRBJ2-1, with TRBD2 matching 13 bases. J gave up 8 bases and V 5 bases, and 6 bases lay outside the gene matches. Germline-derived CDR1 and CDR2 are SSHAT and FNYEAQ (reference sequence). The length of the CDR3 is 15 residues. This CDR3 reads CASSEGLAGLYEQFF. The CDR3 DNA reads as TGTGCCAGCAGCGAGGGACTAGCGGGGCTCTATGAGCAGTTCTTC.

This chain links TRBV2 with TRBJ2-7, with TRBD1 matching 9 bases. The CDR3 loop spans 14 amino acids. CDR1 and CDR2 (germline): SNHLY, FYNNEI. Losses at the gene ends were 6 bases for V and 3 bases for J; bases not matched to a gene: 6. DNA of the CDR3: TGTGCCAGCAGCGTTTTGGGACAGGGCTACGAGCAGTACTTC. Translating gives CASSVLGQGYEQYF.